One and the same sample provided the 4 T cell receptor beta chains below, sequenced in a study of blood T cell repertoires in COVID-19. TCRdb keeps only in-frame clones here, not all; method: immunoSEQ multiplex PCR. Of some 200,000 clones in the sample, 65% to 90% were seen once. Material: peripheral blood. The receptors shown here come from an elderly man with acute or convalescent COVID-19.

This chain connects TRBV19 to TRBJ2-3, with TRBD2 as a possible D gene (7 bases). V lost 8 bases and J lost 3, with 15 bases in between. This CDR3 spans 14 amino acids. CDR1 LNHDA and CDR2 SQIVND come from the germline V gene (reference sequence). CDR3 region: CASWGGGITDTQYF. CDR3 DNA: TGTGCCAGTTGGGGGGGCGGAATTACAGATACGCAGTATTTT.

This clone has ten or more counts. This chain's CDR3 is CASSSLPRGLKNTQYF. CDR3 sequence (DNA): TGTGCCAGCTCATCGTTACCCAGGGGTTTAAAGAATACGCAGTATTTT. J is TRBJ2-3 and V is TRBV18; tentatively, D is TRBD1 (6 bases). The CDR3 runs to 16 residues. V lost 5 bases and J lost 7, with 22 bases in between. CDR1 KGHSH and CDR2 LQKENI come from the germline V gene. The full variable domain, its missing parts supplied by reference TRBV18 and TRBJ2-3, is NAGVMQNPRHLVRRRGQEARLRCSPMKGHSHVYWYRQLPEEGLKFMVYLQKENIIDESGMPKERFSAEFPKEGPSILRIQQVVRGDSAAYFCASSSLPRGLKNTQYFGPGTRLTVL.

The chain uses TRBV10-1 and TRBJ2-1; the match to TRBD1 covers 8 bases. V was pared by 10 bases and J by 2 bases, with 10 bases of the junction left unmatched. Germline CDR1 and CDR2: WNHNN and SYGVQD (reference sequence). CDR3 size: 15 residues. The CDR3 protein is CATTSGTGPYNEQFF. In DNA form, the CDR3 reads TGCGCCACCACCTCCGGGACAGGTCCCTACAATGAGCAGTTCTTC.

This chain connects TRBV30 to TRBJ2-7; D is undetermined. V lost 5 bases, J lost 0 bases, and 11 bases lay in between. CDR3 length equals 13 residues. The V gene's germline CDR1 is GTSNPN and CDR2 SVGIG (reference sequence). This chain's CDR3 is CAWALDNSYEQYF. The CDR3 DNA reads as TGTGCCTGGGCCTTAGACAACTCCTACGAGCAGTACTTC.